Here is one TCR beta chain with its context. What it recognizes is unknown. Profiling relied on immunoSEQ multiplex PCR, and the TCRdb table lists in-frame clones only, not all of them. The sample carries 90,000 to 95,000 clones, around 89% recorded once. The CDR3 loop spans 14 amino acids. CDR1 and CDR2 (germline): MDHEN, SYDVKM. Trimming cost V 8 bases and J 2 bases, with 14 bases left between them. This entry is derived from a study of T cell responses to AZD1222 COVID-19 vaccine. Findings and limits, study-wide: Per reports, nearly half of all spike-specific TCRs target regions that are unmutated in variants. Clonal diversity may have been underestimated in mostly white British donors. Once two AZD1222 doses were given, Spike-specific TCR breadth and depth went up. CD4 TCRs linked to vaccination spanned spike, dominating at 160-218 and 743-854.

The material was peripheral blood, obtained 28 days after the second AZD1222 dose. V usage is TRBV28 and J usage is TRBJ2-3; D remains unclear. The sequence came from an adult who received the AZD1222 COVID-19 vaccine. Here the CDR3 DNA reads TGTGCCAGCGCAGCGTCTGGTTACACAGATACGCAGTATTTT. Its translation is CASAASGYTDTQYF.